The entry below gives a single T cell receptor beta chain sequence along with its context. Its recognized antigen is unknown. It has no much larger one-base neighbor in the sample; base qualities were not kept. The data are from a study of Ad26.COV2.S vaccination and SARS-CoV-2 variants (dated by TCRdb to the early 2020s). With respect to the entire study: Donors in the vaccine arm were drawn from COV1001, a multicentre, randomized, double-blind, placebo-controlled phase I-IIa trial testing Ad26.COV2.S in healthy adults. Ad26.COV2.S was given intramuscularly at 5x10^10 or 1x10^11 viral particles, as a single shot or as two shots 56 days apart. The specificity and breadth of SARS-CoV-2-reactive T cell receptors after Ad26.COV2.S vaccination were assessed by TCRbeta repertoire sequencing. The TCR-sequenced set comprised around 30 samples: some 20 Ad26.COV2.S vaccine recipients, 5 placebo recipients and 8 SARS-CoV-2 convalescent individuals. Trial participants were randomized into five groups of five, in which low-dose or high-dose Ad26.COV2.S was given once or twice, or placebo was given on both occasions. Throughout the experiments and outcome assessment, investigators stayed blinded to trial group allocation. The research as a whole found: After vaccination, substantial breadth of spike-specific CD8+ and CD4+ T cell responses was reported. Comparable non-spike TCR breadth was observed between vaccine and placebo recipients, consistent with only spike being contained in the vaccine. The study was not powered for comparison of responses between vaccine doses or regimens. Higher spike-specific TCR breadth was observed in Ad26.COV2.S recipients than in placebo recipients (P = 0.0014). It was noted by the authors that total T cell responses may have been underestimated by the TCR breadth and depth analyses.

TCRbeta CDR3 regions were sequenced with the immunoSEQ Assay. After extraction, genomic DNA underwent amplification by bias-controlled multiplex PCR, followed by high-throughput sequencing. In the source study's methods: Collapsing and filtering of sequences were performed to quantify the absolute abundance of each unique TCRbeta CDR3 region. Usable DNA was measured by amplifying reference genes present in all nucleated cells, and TCRbeta template counts were normalized to that usable DNA to estimate T cell fraction. Repertoire TCRs were annotated as SARS-CoV-2-specific by exact matching of V gene, CDR3 amino acid sequence and J gene to a known reactive TCR set. MIRA supplied the reference SARS-CoV-2 TCR set, which was filtered for enrichment in COVID-19-positive ImmuneCODE repertoires so that public or cross-reactive TCRs were removed. Based on the MIRA antigens, annotated TCRs were further analysed at the level of specific ORF or position within ORF. Breadth was defined as annotated unique rearrangements over total unique productive rearrangements; depth was the summed frequency of those rearrangements. Two-sided Wilcoxon rank-sum tests were used to compare TCR breadth between groups. This immuneACCESS table, as held by TCRdb, lists in-frame sequences with V and J called but not all clones. Of the missing ones, under half trace to an unresolved V gene in checked studies; the others have no known cause. The V and J calls and clone size are taken from that table; D and trimming were inferred from the DNA. This sample gives 440,000 or so clones in total; 80% to 90% of them show up just once. 1.7% of the sample is held by the ten biggest clonotypes.

The CDR3 measures 15 amino acids from cysteine to phenylalanine. The retained sequence is limited to the CDR3, 45 bases, with the frame set at the first base. The germline V gene (reference sequence) specifies LNHDA as CDR1 and SQIVND as CDR2. Germline trimming amounts to 5 bases on V and 4 bases on J, with 4 as the count of junction bases outside the gene matches. The sample's treatment or condition label is to be understood as: approximately 18 received Ad26.COV2.S at low or high dose, single or two shots; about five received placebo; per-sample allocation not given. For vaccine and placebo recipients, repertoires were sequenced using samples collected on day 63 after the first injection. Cohort 1b enrolled 20 to 30 adults aged 18-55 years at a single site in Boston, USA, between 29 July and 7 August 2020. Ad26.COV2.S consisted of a replication-incompetent adenovirus type 26 vector by which a prefusion-stabilized SARS-CoV-2 spike protein from the original Wuhan strain was expressed.

Here the sequenced sample was peripheral blood, taken in a trial of Ad26.COV2.S vaccine versus placebo. Here the chain combines TRBV19 and TRBJ2-1; the junction holds 11 bases that match TRBD2. This receptor was taken from a person aged 18-65 years who received the Ad26.COV2.S COVID-19 vaccine or a placebo. The DNA reads TGTGCCAGTAGTTCCCTAGCGGGAGGTTACAATGAGCAGTTCTTC. This is translated as CASSSLAGGYNEQFF.